This T cell receptor (beta chain) was recorded in a study of blood T cell repertoires in COVID-19. Study overall: From T cells, B-cell-depleted T cells, or PBMCs came the material, which was cDNA or gDNA.

Some clones are missing from TCRdb's copy, which holds only in-frame ones; the method was immunoSEQ multiplex PCR. The table includes around 200,000 clones, roughly 83% detected once. Everyone who took part was roughly 18 to 89 years old, and they came from about 23 US areas. This TCR came from a man between 40 and 49 years old with acute COVID-19. Sequenced input: PBMCs or T cells enriched from blood (not recorded which).

The DNA for the CDR3 is TGTGCCAGCAGCTACCGACAGACCTACGAGCAGTACTTC. Its translation is CASSYRQTYEQYF. This rearrangement joins TRBV27 to TRBJ2-7; tentative D call: TRBD1 (5 bases). The V end lost 6 bases, the J end lost 2 bases, and 11 bases lay between the germline ends. CDR1 and CDR2 from the germline V gene are MNHEY and SMNVEV (reference sequence). CDR3 length: 13 amino acids.